Listed here are 28 T cell receptor beta chains from one sample, sequenced in a study of blood T cells in healthy people across ages. A second about 7 to 11 cycle PCR used barcoded and J-beta primers. Via MiXCR, TCRdb re-called the 5' RACE reads, giving one row per CDR3 protein. The repertoire holds 1.5 million to 2 million distinct CDR3 sequences, with roughly 30% as singletons. Sequencing was done on a sample of blood. Receptors originate from a woman aged 30 to 39 in good health.

V and J are TRBV30 and TRBJ2-5, with TRBD1 as a possible D gene (7 bases). Per the germline V gene, CDR1 is GTSNPN and CDR2 is SVGIG (reference sequence). This CDR3 has 13 residues. V was shortened by 3 bases and J by 5 bases, with 13 bases between the two germline ends. CDR3 nucleotides: TGTGCCTGGAGGCTACAGGGGACTGAGACCCAGTACTTC. It yields the protein CAWRLQGTETQYF. The variable domain in full, completed from reference TRBV30 and TRBJ2-5, reads SQTIHQWPATLVQPVGSPLSLECTVEGTSNPNLYWYRQAAGRGLQLLFYSVGIGQISSEVPQNLSASRPQDRQFILSSKKLLLSDSGFYLCAWRLQGTETQYFGPGTRLLVL.

J is TRBJ2-7 and V is TRBV5-6; tentatively, D is TRBD1 or TRBD2 (5 bases each). Per the germline V gene, CDR1 is SGHDT and CDR2 is YYEEEE. V was trimmed by 2 bases and J by 8 bases, leaving 11 bases between them. This CDR3 region has 12 residues. CDR3 sequence: CASSFGTDKQYF. As DNA, the CDR3 is TGTGCCAGCAGCTTTGGGACGGACAAGCAGTACTTC.

This clonotype came up a few times. CDR3 DNA: TGTGCCAGCAGCTTATCGGGGGGCCGGAATTCACCCCTCCACTTT. Amino acids: CASSLSGGRNSPLHF. The chain carries TRBV7-3 and TRBJ1-6; the D gene is possibly TRBD1 (6 bases). The CDR3 is 15 residues long. Per germline, CDR1 SGHTA and CDR2 FQGTGA. V was trimmed by 2 bases and J by 7 bases, leaving 12 bases between them.

The chain has TRBV2 and TRBJ2-7; 7 bases align to TRBD1. CDR3 size: 18 residues. Germline-derived CDR1 and CDR2 are SNHLY and FYNNEI. The V and J ends lost 3 bases and 0 bases, in that order; junction bases with no gene match: 14. CDR3: CASSEPAGGDSASYEQYF. CDR3 sequence (DNA): TGTGCCAGCAGTGAGCCCGCGGGTGGGGACAGTGCCTCCTACGAGCAGTACTTC.

The gene calls are TRBV5-1 and TRBJ1-4; D gene ambiguous. Germline-derived CDR1 and CDR2 are SGHRS and YFSETQ. The V gene lost 1 base and the J gene lost 3 bases, with 4 bases spanning the gap. This CDR3 spans 13 amino acids. The CDR3 spells CASSLNANEKLFF. The CDR3 DNA sequence: TGCGCCAGCAGCTTGAATGCTAATGAAAAACTGTTTTTT.

This clonotype was seen more than once but under ten times. The genes are TRBV6-5 and TRBJ2-1; D possibly matches TRBD1 or TRBD2 (5 bases each). The germline gives CDR1 MNHEY, CDR2 SVGAGI. V lost 8 bases and J lost 0, with 14 bases in between. CDR3 length equals 15 residues. CDR3: CASQGLGSSYNEQFF. In nucleotides, the CDR3 is TGTGCCAGCCAGGGTTTGGGGAGCTCCTACAATGAGCAGTTCTTC.

The sample holds one count of this clonotype. The chain employs TRBV9 and TRBJ2-3; 7 bases fit TRBD2. The CDR3 is 16 residues long. Per germline, CDR1 SGDLS and CDR2 YYNGEE. V was clipped by 0 bases and J by 0 bases; unmatched bases: 4. In DNA, the CDR3 is TGTGCCAGCAGCGTAGCGCTAGCGGCTAGCACAGATACGCAGTATTTT. It is translated as CASSVALAASTDTQYF.

V is TRBV20-1 and J is TRBJ1-2, with a weak D call TRBD1 (6 bases). The CDR3 consists of 16 residues. CDR1 is DFQATT, CDR2 SNEGSKA, per germline (reference sequence). V was pared by 0 bases and J by 0 bases, with 14 bases between. CDR3: CSARDFQGTANYGYTF. DNA of the CDR3: TGCAGTGCTAGAGATTTTCAGGGGACGGCTAACTATGGCTACACCTTC.

This clonotype occurred a few times. J is TRBJ2-1 and V is TRBV4-1, with 13 nucleotides matching TRBD2. The CDR3 is made up of 19 amino acids. Looked up from germline, CDR1 is MGHRA and CDR2 is YSYEKL. J gave up 5 bases and V 0 bases, and 10 bases lay outside the gene matches. The CDR3 loop is CASSQELAGGRTHNNEQFF. CDR3 DNA: TGCGCCAGCAGCCAAGAACTAGCGGGAGGGCGAACCCACAACAATGAGCAGTTCTTC.

The J gene is TRBJ1-2, the V gene TRBV5-1; D is undetermined. The length of the CDR3 is 15 residues. The ends were cut back, 4 bases at V and 2 bases at J, with 15 bases in the middle. Germline V gene sequence: CDR1 SGHRS, CDR2 YFSETQ. In DNA form, the CDR3 reads TGCGCCAGCAGCCTCGGCAACCGGACCAACTATGGCTACACCTTC. This codes for CASSLGNRTNYGYTF.

This clonotype was recorded many times. The V gene is TRBV20-1, the J gene TRBJ1-5, with TRBD1 matching 10 bases. The CDR3 has 16 amino acids. Looked up from germline, CDR1 is DFQATT and CDR2 is SNEGSKA (reference sequence). J lost 2 bases, V lost 2 bases, and 6 bases had no gene match. CDR3 sequence: CSARPLGTGGNQPQHF. The CDR3 DNA reads TGCAGTGCTAGACCCCTCGGGACAGGGGGCAATCAGCCCCAGCATTTT.

This rearrangement joins TRBV20-1 to TRBJ1-1; D unresolved. Germline CDR1 reads DFQATT; CDR2 reads SNEGSKA (reference sequence). V was trimmed by 6 bases and J by 5 bases, leaving 7 bases between them. CDR3 length: 10 amino acids. The CDR3, as DNA: TGCAGTGCGATGCCAACTGAAGCTTTCTTT. Its translation: CSAMPTEAFF.

The chain combines TRBV3-1 with TRBJ1-1; D gene unclear. V was shortened by 1 base and J by 11 bases, with 11 bases between the two germline ends. Germline assignment: CDR1 LGHDT and CDR2 YNNKEL (reference sequence). This CDR3 is built from 12 residues. The CDR3 coding sequence is TGTGCCAGCAGCCAAGGGGAGGGTTGGGCTTTCTTT. Encoded protein: CASSQGEGWAFF.

In its sample, this clonotype was seen a few times. The rearrangement joins TRBV10-3 to TRBJ2-7; D not certain. V was cut by 7 bases and J by 0 bases, with 4 bases left in between. CDR1 is ENHRY and CDR2 is SYGVKD in the germline V gene. The CDR3 has 11 amino acids. CDR3 DNA sequence: TGTGCCATCATCTCCTCCTACGAGCAGTACTTC. This sequence encodes CAIISSYEQYF.

The rearrangement links TRBV10-3 to TRBJ1-1; 8 bases agree with TRBD1. This CDR3 is 16 amino acids long. V lost 11 bases, J lost 0 bases, and 14 bases stayed unmatched. The germline gives CDR1 ENHRY, CDR2 SYGVKD. The CDR3 DNA reads as TGTGCCGCCAGGGACAGGCTTTTTAACATGAACACTGAAGCTTTCTTT. Translating it yields CAARDRLFNMNTEAFF.

This clonotype was recorded at least ten times. V gene TRBV27 combines with J gene TRBJ2-7; 7 bases are shared with TRBD1. Trimming cost V 4 bases and J 4 bases; bases outside gene matches: 7. This CDR3 region has 14 residues. Germline V CDR1 and CDR2: MNHEY, SMNVEV (reference sequence). CDR3 coding DNA: TGTGCCAGCAGTTCGACAGGGTCTCTGTACGAGCAGTACTTC. It yields the protein CASSSTGSLYEQYF.

With regard to this clonotype: The germline gene is not matched at one end of the junction; a read error may be the cause. The chain has TRBV7-9 and TRBJ2-5, with TRBD2 matching 10 bases. The CDR3 runs to 16 residues. Germline loops: CDR1 SEHNR, CDR2 FQNEAQ (reference sequence). The CDR3 DNA follows: TGTGCCAACAGCCCAGAGCGGGGGGGCCTTCAAGAGACCCAGTACTTC. It specifies CANSPERGGLQETQYF.

The chain has TRBV6-1 and TRBJ1-5, with TRBD1 matching over 8 bases. CDR1 and CDR2 from the germline V gene are MNHNS and SASEGT. The CDR3 extends over 18 amino acids. Unmatched junction bases numbered 14, after V lost 6 bases and J lost 1 base. CDR3 DNA sequence: TGTGCCAGCAGCAATATGAAGGACAGGGTTTACAGCAATCAGCCCCAGCATTTT. Protein product: CASSNMKDRVYSNQPQHF.

The chain joins TRBV25-1 to TRBJ2-3; D is perhaps TRBD1 or TRBD2 (5 bases each). CDR3 length equals 13 residues. The germline V and J ends were trimmed by 7 bases and 6 bases, with 14 bases remaining between them. From germline, CDR1 is MGHDK and CDR2 SYGVNS. The CDR3 region is CASNRNGDDTQYF. In nucleotides, the CDR3 is TGTGCCAGCAACAGGAACGGGGATGATACGCAGTATTTT.

V and J are TRBV2 and TRBJ2-5; D may match TRBD1 or TRBD2 (5 bases each). V was trimmed by 10 bases and J by 2 bases, leaving 11 bases between them. CDR3 length: 12 amino acids. Germline assignment: CDR1 SNHLY and CDR2 FYNNEI. The CDR3 reads CATGTTQETQYF. The CDR3 DNA sequence: TGTGCCACCGGGACGACTCAAGAGACCCAGTACTTC.

Only a few counts were recorded for this clonotype. This chain joins TRBV18 and TRBJ1-1; D is perhaps TRBD1 (5 bases). With 3 bases removed from V and 2 bases from J, the gap between germline ends came to 13 bases. Germline assignment: CDR1 KGHSH and CDR2 LQKENI. The CDR3 sequence is 15 residues long. CDR3 sequence: CASSPRTTVNTEAFF. The CDR3 DNA is TGTGCCAGCTCACCTAGGACAACCGTTAACACTGAAGCTTTCTTT. The whole variable domain, remainder taken from reference TRBV18 and TRBJ1-1, is NAGVMQNPRHLVRRRGQEARLRCSPMKGHSHVYWYRQLPEEGLKFMVYLQKENIIDESGMPKERFSAEFPKEGPSILRIQQVVRGDSAAYFCASSPRTTVNTEAFFGQGTRLTVV.

In this sample, this clonotype turned up a few times. This chain links TRBV27 with TRBJ2-7; D is ambiguous. CDR3 size: 15 residues. Germline CDR1 and CDR2: MNHEY and SMNVEV (reference sequence). V was cut by 3 bases and J by 6 bases, with 18 bases left in between. The CDR3 DNA is TGTGCCAGCAGTTTTCGGGCTAGGAGTTCTCTCGAGCAGTACTTC. Protein: CASSFRARSSLEQYF.

This clonotype has only a few counts. In nucleotides, the CDR3 is TGTGCCAGCAGTTTCCGCGGCGGGGGGGCCGGAGAGACCCAGTACTTC. It codes for CASSFRGGGAGETQYF. The chain is built from TRBV27 and TRBJ2-5; TRBD2 matches 9 bases. The CDR3 sequence is 16 residues long. J was trimmed by 4 bases and V by 3 bases; bases with no gene match: 9. Germline V lookup: CDR1 MNHEY, CDR2 SMNVEV (reference sequence).

This clonotype was observed once. This sequence joins TRBV4-1 and TRBJ2-2; TRBD2 aligns across 11 bases. V dropped 3 bases and J dropped 5; count of bases not matched to a gene: 8. CDR1 and CDR2 from the germline V gene are MGHRA and YSYEKL. The CDR3 has 17 amino acids. The CDR3 here is CASSQEGLAGDTGELFF. The CDR3 nucleotides are TGCGCCAGCAGCCAGGAAGGACTAGCGGGTGATACCGGGGAGCTGTTTTTT.

CDR3 residues: CAIRGRSYEQYF. CDR3 sequence (DNA): TGTGCCATCAGGGGGAGATCCTACGAGCAGTACTTC. The chain links TRBV10-3 to TRBJ2-7; perhaps TRBD2 as D (5 bases). The germline V and J ends were trimmed by 6 bases and 1 base, with 7 bases remaining between them. The CDR3 loop spans 12 amino acids. CDR1 and CDR2 (germline): ENHRY, SYGVKD.

The chain carries TRBV20-1 and TRBJ2-1; tentative D call: TRBD2 (6 bases). The V and J ends lost 2 bases and 5 bases respectively, with 19 bases between them. The CDR3 contains 16 residues. CDR1 is DFQATT and CDR2 is SNEGSKA in the germline V gene (reference sequence). For the CDR3, the DNA is TGCAGTGCTAGAACCCCTTGGGCTAGCGTCAACAATGAGCAGTTCTTC. Translation: CSARTPWASVNNEQFF.

This clonotype was detected only a few times. The chain is built from TRBV6-2 or TRBV6-3 and TRBJ2-4, with a possible D match to TRBD1 (5 bases). Germline V gives CDR1 MNHEY, CDR2 SVGEGT. The V gene lost 7 bases and the J gene lost 6 bases, with 13 bases spanning the gap. CDR3 length: 13 amino acids. The CDR3 DNA reads TGTGCCAGCACCCCAGGGCTTGGAAACATTCAGTACTTC. Translating gives CASTPGLGNIQYF.

This clonotype was picked up many times. The rearrangement uses TRBV27 and TRBJ1-2; 10 nucleotides line up with TRBD1. The CDR3 runs 16 residues. From germline, CDR1 is MNHEY and CDR2 SMNVEV (reference sequence). The V segment lost 3 bases and the J segment 3 bases; nucleotides outside the gene matches: 7. CDR3 protein: CASSLRGQGRDYGYTF. The CDR3 DNA follows: TGTGCCAGCAGTTTGAGGGGACAGGGGAGGGACTATGGCTACACCTTC.